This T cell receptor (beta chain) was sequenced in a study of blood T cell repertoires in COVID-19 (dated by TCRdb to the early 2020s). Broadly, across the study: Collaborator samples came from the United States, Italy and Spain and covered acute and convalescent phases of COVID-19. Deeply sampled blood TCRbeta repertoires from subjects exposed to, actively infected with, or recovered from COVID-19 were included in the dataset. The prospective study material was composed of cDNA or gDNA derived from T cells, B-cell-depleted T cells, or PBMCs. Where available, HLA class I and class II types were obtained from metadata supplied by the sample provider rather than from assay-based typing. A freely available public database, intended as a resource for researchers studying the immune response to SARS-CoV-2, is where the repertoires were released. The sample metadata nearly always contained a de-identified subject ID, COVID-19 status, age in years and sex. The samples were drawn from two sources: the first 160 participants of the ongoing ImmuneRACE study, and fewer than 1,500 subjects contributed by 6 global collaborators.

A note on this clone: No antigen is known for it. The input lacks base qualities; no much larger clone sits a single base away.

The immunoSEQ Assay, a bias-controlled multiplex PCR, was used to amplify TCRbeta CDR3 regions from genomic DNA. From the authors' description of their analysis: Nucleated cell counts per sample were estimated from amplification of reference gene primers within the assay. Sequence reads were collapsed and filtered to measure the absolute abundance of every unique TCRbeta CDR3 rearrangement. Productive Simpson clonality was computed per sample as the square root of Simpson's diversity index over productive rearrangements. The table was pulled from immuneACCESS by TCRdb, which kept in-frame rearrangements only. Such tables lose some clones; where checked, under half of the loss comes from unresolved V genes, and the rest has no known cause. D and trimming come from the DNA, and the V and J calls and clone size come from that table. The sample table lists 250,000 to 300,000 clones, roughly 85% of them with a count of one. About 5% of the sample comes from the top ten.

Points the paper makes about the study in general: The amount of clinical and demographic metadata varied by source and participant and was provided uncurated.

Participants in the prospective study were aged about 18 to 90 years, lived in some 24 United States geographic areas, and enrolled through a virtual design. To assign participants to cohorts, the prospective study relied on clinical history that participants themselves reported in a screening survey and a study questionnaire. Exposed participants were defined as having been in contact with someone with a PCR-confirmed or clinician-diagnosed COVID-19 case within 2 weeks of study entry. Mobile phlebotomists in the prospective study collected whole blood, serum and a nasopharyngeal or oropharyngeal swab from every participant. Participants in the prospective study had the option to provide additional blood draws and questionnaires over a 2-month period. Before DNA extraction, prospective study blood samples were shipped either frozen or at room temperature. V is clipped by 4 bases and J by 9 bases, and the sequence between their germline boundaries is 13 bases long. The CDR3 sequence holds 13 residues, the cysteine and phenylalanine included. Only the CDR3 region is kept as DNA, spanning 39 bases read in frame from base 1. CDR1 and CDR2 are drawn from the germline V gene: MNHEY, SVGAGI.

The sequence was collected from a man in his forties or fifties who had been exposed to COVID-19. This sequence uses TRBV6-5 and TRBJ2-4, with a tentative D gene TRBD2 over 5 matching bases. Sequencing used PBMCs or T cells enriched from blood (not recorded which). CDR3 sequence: CASSFGSGGIQYF. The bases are TGTGCCAGCAGTTTTGGGAGTGGTGGCATTCAGTACTTC.